Reported below is one TCR beta chain. This clonotype turned up a few times. Its antigen is not yet known. One base away there is no much larger clone; base qualities are not given. The sample's treatment or condition label is to be understood as: live attenuated yellow fever vaccine strain. At every blood-draw timepoint, two biological replicates of bulk PBMCs were collected. PBMCs were isolated from peripheral blood using a standard Ficoll-Paque protocol. TriZol was used to extract RNA from bulk PBMCs, CD4 and CD8 fractions, and dextramer-positive and dextramer-negative fractions. These reads were obtained on an Illumina NovaSeq 6000. TCR cDNA was synthesized by 5'RACE template switching, which introduced a universal primer site and unique molecular identifiers. Priming for cDNA synthesis came from both the TCR alpha and TCR beta constant segments. Library amplification involved two PCR steps, and the second step added sample barcodes and sequencing adapters. Libraries were sequenced on Illumina HiSeq 2500 (2x100 bp) or NovaSeq (2x150 bp). The authors' analysis ran thus. Demultiplexing of reads and collapsing into UMI consensus sequences were performed with MIGEC, and V(D)J alignment was carried out with MiXCR. Clonotypes responding to the vaccine were identified with edgeR on replicate PBMC samples, with the criteria of FDR below 0.01 and a log2 fold change above 5 up to day 15. CD4 or CD8 identity was assigned to each bulk clonotype according to whether the clonotype was present at higher abundance in the sequenced CD4 repertoire or the sequenced CD8 repertoire. The raw public reads went through TCRdb reprocessing: fastp at Q25, MiXCR clone calling, in-frame beta chains kept. Here each entry gathers all rows of one CDR3 protein and keeps the most common genes and DNA. For this entry, the V and J calls and clone size follow TCRdb and not the study's own pipeline. The sample table shows 300,000 to 350,000 distinct CDR3 sequences, and approximately 4% are seen once. The top ten constitute 20% to 25% of the sample.

Trimming costs V 1 base and J 1 base, and their ends lie 13 bases apart. The CDR3 runs 17 residues from the cysteine to the phenylalanine. The sequence is cut down to CDR3 DNA, 51 bases in frame from base 1. The germline V gene specifies KGHDR as CDR1 and SFDVKD as CDR2. The data originate from a study of T cells after yellow fever vaccination (dated 2019 in TCRdb). The study in broad terms: The SMART-Seq v4 Ultra Low Input RNA kit was used to prepare libraries from fractions with low cell numbers. Two healthy male donors, one aged 18 to 30 and one aged 30 to 39 years, made up the cohort. Blood was drawn at multiple timepoints before and after primary and secondary immunization, with bulk PBMC replicates and cell subsets isolated. To track T-cell clones before and after primary and booster YFV17D yellow fever vaccination, bulk TCR alpha and beta repertoires were sequenced longitudinally. The study at large found these results: Most clones expanded after primary vaccination were re-detected after the booster (almost 97% of CD4 and about nine tenths of CD8), suggesting broad memory maintenance. A small share of clonotypes occurred in both CD4 and CD8 compartments, likely arising from convergent recombination. Compared with the primary T-cell response, the secondary T-cell response was weaker but faster, peaking on day 5 rather than day 15. FACS-sorted repertoires could contain abundant contaminating clonotypes from the bulk population, so computational filtering was required. Because only a couple of donors were included in the study, the extent to which the findings can be generalized is limited.

The TCR sequence derives from a man aged 18 to 29 who received the YFV17D yellow fever vaccine. This receptor chain uses TRBV24-1 and TRBJ2-1, and perhaps TRBD2 as D gene, on 6 matching bases. Specimen: PBMCs, collected 5 days after the yellow fever booster vaccination. CDR3 region: CATSDFRGSGSYNEQFF. The DNA sequence follows: TGTGCCACCAGTGATTTCCGGGGGTCTGGGTCCTACAATGAGCAGTTCTTC.